This is a list of T cell receptor beta chains from one sample in a study of blood T cells in healthy people across ages. In TCRdb, the 5' RACE reads were re-called with MiXCR into one record per CDR3 protein. This sample carries roughly 900,000 distinct CDR3 sequences, around 48% of them seen once, and the ten largest clones take roughly 12%. The sequenced sample consisted of blood. All receptors derive from a man aged 25-40 years in good health. The CDR3 runs from the conserved cysteine through the conserved F or W. D genes are given only for firm matches. The listing skips clone size in some rows; elsewhere it reads once, few, many or a size class.

j_call: TRBJ2-3
cdr3_length: 14
clone_size: -
d_call: -
v_call: TRBV6-4
cdr3_nt: TGTGCCAGCAGTGACTCCAACAGGGTAAATACGCAGTATTTT
cdr3_aa: CASSDSNRVNTQYF

j_call: TRBJ2-1
cdr3_length: 14
clone_size: few
d_call: -
v_call: TRBV7-2
cdr3_nt: TGTGCCAGCAGCTTAGGCGGCAGGGTGAATGAGCAGTTCTTC
cdr3_aa: CASSLGGRVNEQFF

j_call: TRBJ2-7
cdr3_length: 16
clone_size: few
d_call: TRBD2
v_call: TRBV4-3
cdr3_nt: TGCGCCAGCAGCCAAGACGGGACTAGCGGGTCCTACGAGCAGTACTTC
cdr3_aa: CASSQDGTSGSYEQYF

j_call: TRBJ1-2
cdr3_length: 15
clone_size: -
d_call: -
v_call: TRBV30
cdr3_nt: TGTGCCTGGAGTGTTTGGGGGGCGCGTGACTATGGCTACACCTTC
cdr3_aa: CAWSVWGARDYGYTF

j_call: TRBJ1-6
cdr3_length: 17
clone_size: -
d_call: -
v_call: TRBV28
cdr3_nt: TGTGCCAGCAGGATCCCAGGAACCCTCTCCTATAATTCACCCCTCCACTTT
cdr3_aa: CASRIPGTLSYNSPLHF

j_call: TRBJ2-7
cdr3_length: 13
clone_size: -
d_call: -
v_call: TRBV19
cdr3_nt: TGTGCCAGTAGTGTAGCCCCTCTCTACGAGCAGTACTTC
cdr3_aa: CASSVAPLYEQYF

j_call: TRBJ2-5
cdr3_length: 14
clone_size: few
d_call: -
v_call: TRBV29-1
cdr3_nt: TGCAGCGTTGACTCAGGGGGGTACCAAGAGACCCAGTACTTC
cdr3_aa: CSVDSGGYQETQYF

j_call: TRBJ2-7
cdr3_length: 17
clone_size: -
d_call: -
v_call: TRBV5-1
cdr3_nt: TGCGCCAGCAGCTTGCAGGGATCGGGGGTCCCCTCCTACGAGCAGTACTTC
cdr3_aa: CASSLQGSGVPSYEQYF

j_call: TRBJ1-6
cdr3_length: 12
clone_size: -
d_call: -
v_call: TRBV12-3/TRBV12-4
cdr3_nt: TGTGCCAGCAGTTTTAGTTCTCCATCCCTCCACTTT
cdr3_aa: CASSFSSPSLHF

j_call: TRBJ2-1
cdr3_length: 14
clone_size: -
d_call: -
v_call: TRBV11-3
cdr3_nt: TGTGCCAGCAGCTTAAGGGTCAACAACAATGAGCAGTTCTTC
cdr3_aa: CASSLRVNNNEQFF

j_call: TRBJ2-7
cdr3_length: 13
clone_size: -
d_call: -
v_call: TRBV7-9
cdr3_nt: TGTGCCAGCAACAGGGAGCTGGGCTACGAGCAGTACTTC
cdr3_aa: CASNRELGYEQYF

j_call: TRBJ2-5
cdr3_length: 15
clone_size: -
d_call: TRBD1
v_call: TRBV5-1
cdr3_nt: TGCGCCAGCAGCTTGGAAGGGGGCAAGCAAGAGACCCAGTACTTC
cdr3_aa: CASSLEGGKQETQYF

j_call: TRBJ2-7
cdr3_length: 16
clone_size: -
d_call: -
v_call: TRBV14
cdr3_nt: TGTGCCAGCAGCCTCCTAGGGTTGGTGTCGACGGATGAGCAGTACTTC
cdr3_aa: CASSLLGLVSTDEQYF

j_call: TRBJ1-1
cdr3_length: 14
clone_size: -
d_call: TRBD1
v_call: TRBV18
cdr3_nt: TGTGCCAGCTCACCCTTACAGGGGGGCACTGAAGCTTTCTTT
cdr3_aa: CASSPLQGGTEAFF

j_call: TRBJ2-5
cdr3_length: 17
clone_size: -
d_call: TRBD2
v_call: TRBV4-2
cdr3_nt: TGTGCCAGCAGCCAAGGATCTGCCGGGGGGGGATACAATGAGCAGTACTTC
cdr3_aa: CASSQGSAGGGYNEQYF

j_call: TRBJ2-5
cdr3_length: 14
clone_size: -
d_call: -
v_call: TRBV7-2
cdr3_nt: TGTGCCAGCAGCCGAGTACTCCAGGTGGAGACCCAGTACTTC
cdr3_aa: CASSRVLQVETQYF

j_call: TRBJ2-1
cdr3_length: 14
clone_size: -
d_call: -
v_call: TRBV7-2
cdr3_nt: TGTGCCAGCAGCTTAGCTGGGCAGTCCAATGAGCAGTTCTTC
cdr3_aa: CASSLAGQSNEQFF

j_call: TRBJ2-1
cdr3_length: 15
clone_size: few
d_call: TRBD2
v_call: TRBV6-5
cdr3_nt: TGTGCCAGCAGCCCCGGGACTAGCGGGGAATATGAGCAGTTCTTC
cdr3_aa: CASSPGTSGEYEQFF

j_call: TRBJ2-1
cdr3_length: 15
clone_size: many
d_call: TRBD2
v_call: TRBV3-1
cdr3_nt: TGTGCCAGCAGCTTCCTAGCGGGGGGGCGCAATGAGCAGTTCTTC
cdr3_aa: CASSFLAGGRNEQFF